This entry lists 9 T cell receptor beta chains sequenced from one sample in a study of blood T cell repertoires in COVID-19. Here immunoSEQ multiplex PCR was the method, and the copy in TCRdb shows in-frame clones only, minus some. The profile covers just over 45,000 clones, with 87% appearing a single time and approximately 5% taken by the ten largest. The specimen was peripheral blood. All receptors derive from a human donor in a cohort sampled during active COVID-19.

V usage is TRBV18 and J usage is TRBJ2-7, with 12 bases fitting TRBD2. CDR1 and CDR2 from the germline V gene are KGHSH and LQKENI. J lost 0 bases, V lost 6 bases, and 3 bases had no gene match. This CDR3 comprises 15 residues. In DNA form, the CDR3 reads TGTGCCAGCTCCAGACTAGCGGGAGTCTCCTACGAGCAGTACTTC. Protein sequence: CASSRLAGVSYEQYF. Based on the CDR3 plus reference TRBV18 and TRBJ2-7, the full variable domain is NAGVMQNPRHLVRRRGQEARLRCSPMKGHSHVYWYRQLPEEGLKFMVYLQKENIIDESGMPKERFSAEFPKEGPSILRIQQVVRGDSAAYFCASSRLAGVSYEQYFGPGTRLTVT.

This chain uses TRBV28 with TRBJ2-7; TRBD2 matches 9 bases. The V gene's germline CDR1 is MDHEN and CDR2 SYDVKM. J was trimmed by 2 bases and V by 9 bases; bases with no gene match: 11. The CDR3 is 15 amino acids. CDR3 protein: CASSASSGGPYEQYF. The CDR3 region has the DNA TGTGCCAGTTCAGCGAGTAGCGGGGGTCCCTACGAGCAGTACTTC. The whole variable domain, remainder taken from reference TRBV28 and TRBJ2-7, is DVKVTQSSRYLVKRTGEKVFLECVQDMDHENMFWYRQDPGLGLRLIYFSYDVKMKEKGDIPEGYSVSREKKERFSLILESASTNQTSMYLCASSASSGGPYEQYFGPGTRLTVT.

The chain recombines TRBV19 with TRBJ2-4; weak D call: TRBD1 (6 bases). This CDR3 has 14 residues. Germline assignment: CDR1 LNHDA and CDR2 SQIVND (reference sequence). V was clipped by 3 bases and J by 9 bases, with 15 bases between them. As DNA, the CDR3 is TGTGCCAGTAGTATGCGCAGGGGTGAATTCATTCAGTACTTC. Residues: CASSMRRGEFIQYF. The variable domain in full, with the rest retrieved from reference TRBV19 and TRBJ2-4, is DGGITQSPKYLFRKEGQNVTLSCEQNLNHDAMYWYRQDPGQGLRLIYYSQIVNDFQKGDIAEGYSVSREKKESFPLTVTSAQKNPTAFYLCASSMRRGEFIQYFGAGTRLSVL.

The chain employs TRBV28 and TRBJ2-4, with 11 bases matching TRBD1. Germline V gene lookup returns CDR1 MDHEN and CDR2 SYDVKM. V shed 2 bases and J 6 bases; nucleotides not matched to a gene: 3. The CDR3 runs to 15 residues. CDR3 sequence: CASSLLGTGGNIQYF. In DNA, the CDR3 is TGTGCCAGCAGTTTACTGGGGACAGGGGGAAACATTCAGTACTTC.

The CDR3 spells CASRPGVSGNTIYF. CDR3 nucleotides: TGTGCAAGTCGCCCAGGGGTGTCTGGAAACACCATATATTTT. This chain links TRBV12-2 with TRBJ1-3; TRBD1, the table's D call, lacks a check against the DNA. TRBV12-2 is termed a pseudogene. The CDR3 contains 14 residues.

Only a few counts were recorded for this clone. The rearrangement joins TRBV11-2 to TRBJ2-7, with 8 bases fitting TRBD2. The trim removed 3 bases at V and 7 bases at J, leaving 11 bases unmatched. There are 15 residues in the CDR3. Germline loops: CDR1 SGHAT, CDR2 FQNNGV. CDR3 region: CASSFLSGGPREQYF. CDR3 DNA: TGTGCCAGCAGCTTCCTTTCGGGAGGGCCTCGGGAGCAGTACTTC.

V and J are TRBV27 and TRBJ2-3; 8 nucleotides match TRBD2. The length of the CDR3 is 15 residues. Trimming took 3 bases from V and 2 from J; bases not matched to a gene: 4. Germline CDR1 reads MNHEY; CDR2 reads SMNVEV (reference sequence). The CDR3 DNA reads as TGTGCCAGCAGTTTCACGGGAGGGAACACAGATACGCAGTATTTT. Its translation: CASSFTGGNTDTQYF.

The gene calls are TRBV4-3 and TRBJ1-3; 8 positions agree with TRBD1. V dropped 0 bases and J dropped 9; count of bases not matched to a gene: 7. The CDR3 contains 15 residues. Germline CDR1 reads LGHNA; CDR2 reads YSLEER. This CDR3 is CASSQEVRQGATIYF. CDR3 coding DNA: TGCGCCAGCAGCCAAGAGGTCCGGCAGGGGGCCACCATATATTTT.

This clone has a handful of counts. This chain uses TRBV9 with TRBJ2-7, with 7 positions matching TRBD2. V shed 0 bases and J 9 bases; nucleotides not matched to a gene: 9. This CDR3 region has 14 residues. From germline, CDR1 is SGDLS and CDR2 YYNGEE. CDR3 residues: CASSVEGEGTAQYF. DNA for the CDR3: TGTGCCAGCAGCGTAGAAGGGGAGGGGACCGCGCAGTACTTC.